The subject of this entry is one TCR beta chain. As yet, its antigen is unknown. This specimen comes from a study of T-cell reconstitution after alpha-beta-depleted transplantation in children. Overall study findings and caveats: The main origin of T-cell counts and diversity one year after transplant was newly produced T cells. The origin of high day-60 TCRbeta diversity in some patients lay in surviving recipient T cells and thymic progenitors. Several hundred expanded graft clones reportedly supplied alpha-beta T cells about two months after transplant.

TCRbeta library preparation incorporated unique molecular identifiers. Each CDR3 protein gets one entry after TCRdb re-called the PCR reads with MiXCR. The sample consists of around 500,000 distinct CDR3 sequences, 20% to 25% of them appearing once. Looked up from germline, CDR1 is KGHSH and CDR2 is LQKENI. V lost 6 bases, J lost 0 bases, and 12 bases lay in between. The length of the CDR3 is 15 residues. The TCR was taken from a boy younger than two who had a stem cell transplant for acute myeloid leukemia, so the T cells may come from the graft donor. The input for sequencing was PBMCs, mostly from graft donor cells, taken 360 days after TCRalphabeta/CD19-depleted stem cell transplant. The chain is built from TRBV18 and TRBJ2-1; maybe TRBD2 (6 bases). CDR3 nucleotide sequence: TGTGCCAGCTCGGGACTCGGGGGCTCCTACAATGAGCAGTTCTTC. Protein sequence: CASSGLGGSYNEQFF. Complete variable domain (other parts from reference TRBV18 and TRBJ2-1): NAGVMQNPRHLVRRRGQEARLRCSPMKGHSHVYWYRQLPEEGLKFMVYLQKENIIDESGMPKERFSAEFPKEGPSILRIQQVVRGDSAAYFCASSGLGGSYNEQFFGPGTRLTVL.